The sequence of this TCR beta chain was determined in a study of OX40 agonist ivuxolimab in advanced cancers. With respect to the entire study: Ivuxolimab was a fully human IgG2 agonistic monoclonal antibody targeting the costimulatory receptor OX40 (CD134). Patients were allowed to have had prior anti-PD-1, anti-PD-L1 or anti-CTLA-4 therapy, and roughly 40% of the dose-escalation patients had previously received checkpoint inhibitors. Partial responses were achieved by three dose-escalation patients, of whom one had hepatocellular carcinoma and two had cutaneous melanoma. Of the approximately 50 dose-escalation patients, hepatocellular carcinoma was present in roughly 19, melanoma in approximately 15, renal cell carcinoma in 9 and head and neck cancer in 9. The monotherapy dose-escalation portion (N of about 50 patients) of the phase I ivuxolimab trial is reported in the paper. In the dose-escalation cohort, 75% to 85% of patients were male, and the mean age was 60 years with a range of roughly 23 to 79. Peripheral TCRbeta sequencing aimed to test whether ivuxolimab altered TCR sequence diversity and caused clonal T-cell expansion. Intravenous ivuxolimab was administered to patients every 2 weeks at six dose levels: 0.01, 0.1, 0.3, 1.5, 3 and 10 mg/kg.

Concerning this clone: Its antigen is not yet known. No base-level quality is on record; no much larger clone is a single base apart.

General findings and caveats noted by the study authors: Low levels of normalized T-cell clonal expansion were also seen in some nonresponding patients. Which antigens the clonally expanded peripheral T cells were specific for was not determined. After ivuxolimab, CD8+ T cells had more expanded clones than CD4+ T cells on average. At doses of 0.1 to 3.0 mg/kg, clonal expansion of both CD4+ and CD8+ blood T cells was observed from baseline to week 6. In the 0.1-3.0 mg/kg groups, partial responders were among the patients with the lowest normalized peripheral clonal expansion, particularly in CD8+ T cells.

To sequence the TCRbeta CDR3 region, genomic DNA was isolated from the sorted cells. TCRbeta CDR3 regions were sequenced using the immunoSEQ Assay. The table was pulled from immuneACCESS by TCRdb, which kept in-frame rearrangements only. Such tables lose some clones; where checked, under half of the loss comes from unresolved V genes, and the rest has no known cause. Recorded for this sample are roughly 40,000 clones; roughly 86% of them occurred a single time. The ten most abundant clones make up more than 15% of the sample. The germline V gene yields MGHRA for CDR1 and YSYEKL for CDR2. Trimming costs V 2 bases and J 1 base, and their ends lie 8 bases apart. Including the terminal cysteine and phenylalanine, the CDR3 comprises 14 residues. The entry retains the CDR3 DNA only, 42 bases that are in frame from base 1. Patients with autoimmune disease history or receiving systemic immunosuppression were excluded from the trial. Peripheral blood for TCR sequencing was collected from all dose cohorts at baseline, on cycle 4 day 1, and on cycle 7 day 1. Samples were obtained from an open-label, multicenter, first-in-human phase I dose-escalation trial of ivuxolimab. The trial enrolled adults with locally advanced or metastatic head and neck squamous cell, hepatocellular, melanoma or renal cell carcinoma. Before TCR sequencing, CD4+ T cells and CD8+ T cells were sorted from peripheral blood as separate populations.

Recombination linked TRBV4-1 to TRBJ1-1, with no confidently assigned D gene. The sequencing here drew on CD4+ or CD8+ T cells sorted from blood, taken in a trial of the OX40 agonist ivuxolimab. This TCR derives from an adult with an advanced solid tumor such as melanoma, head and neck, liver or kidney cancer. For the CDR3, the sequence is CASSQLQSNTEAFF. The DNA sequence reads TGCGCCAGCAGCCAACTACAGTCGAACACTGAAGCTTTCTTT.